This T cell receptor beta chain was retrieved from a study of cytomegalovirus exposure and HLA in healthy donors. Germline V gene data show CDR1 as LGHNA and CDR2 as YNFKEQ. The CDR3 loop spans 14 amino acids. The V and J ends lost 4 bases and 5 bases respectively, with 14 bases between them. Study conclusions and caveats: First-cohort TCR clusters tended to co-occur in the 130 or so validation repertoires, a later analysis found.

This clone was counted a single time. Its target is unknown. Clones were sequenced by immunoSEQ multiplex PCR, and TCRdb holds only the in-frame ones, with some missing. The sample lists some 320,000 clones; approximately 90% were seen once. Sequencing used PBMCs. The receptor comes from a woman aged 25 to 39 in good health and CMV-seropositive. The genes are TRBV4-2 and TRBJ1-1; no reliable D call. DNA of the CDR3: TGTGCCAGCAGCCTAGCAAGGAGCGGGACTGAAGCTTTCTTT. Encoded protein: CASSLARSGTEAFF.